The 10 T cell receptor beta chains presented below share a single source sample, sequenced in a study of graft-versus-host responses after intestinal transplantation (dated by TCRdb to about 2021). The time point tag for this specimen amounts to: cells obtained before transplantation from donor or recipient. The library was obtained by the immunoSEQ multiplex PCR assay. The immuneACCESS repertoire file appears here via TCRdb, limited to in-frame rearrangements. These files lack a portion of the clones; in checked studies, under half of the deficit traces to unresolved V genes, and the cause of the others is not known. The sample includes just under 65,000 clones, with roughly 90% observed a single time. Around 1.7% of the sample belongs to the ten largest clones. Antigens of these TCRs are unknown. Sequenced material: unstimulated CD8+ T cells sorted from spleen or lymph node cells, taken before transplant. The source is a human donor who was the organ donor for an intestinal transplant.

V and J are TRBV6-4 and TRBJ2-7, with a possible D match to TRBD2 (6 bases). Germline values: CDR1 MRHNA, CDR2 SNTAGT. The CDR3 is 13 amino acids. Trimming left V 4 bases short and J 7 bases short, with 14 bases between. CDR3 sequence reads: CASSVGSGKEQYF. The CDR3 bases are TGTGCCAGCAGTGTTGGTAGCGGAAAGGAGCAGTACTTC.

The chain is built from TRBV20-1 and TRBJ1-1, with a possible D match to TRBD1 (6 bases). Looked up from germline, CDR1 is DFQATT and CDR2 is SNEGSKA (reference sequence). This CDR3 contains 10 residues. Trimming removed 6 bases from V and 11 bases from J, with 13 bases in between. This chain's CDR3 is CSAGPRGAFF. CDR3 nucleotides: TGCAGTGCAGGACCGAGGGGGGCTTTCTTT.

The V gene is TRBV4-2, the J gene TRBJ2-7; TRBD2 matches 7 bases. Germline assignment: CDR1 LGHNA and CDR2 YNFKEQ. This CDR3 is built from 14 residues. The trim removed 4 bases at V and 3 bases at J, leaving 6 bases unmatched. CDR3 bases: TGTGCCAGCAGCCCAAGGGAGGGCTACTACGAGCAGTACTTC. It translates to CASSPREGYYEQYF.

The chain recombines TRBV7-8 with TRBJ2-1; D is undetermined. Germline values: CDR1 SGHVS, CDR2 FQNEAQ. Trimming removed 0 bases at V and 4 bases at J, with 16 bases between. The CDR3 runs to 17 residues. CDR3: CASSLALSYPFYNEQFF. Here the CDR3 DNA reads TGTGCCAGCAGCTTAGCGCTGAGCTACCCCTTTTACAATGAGCAGTTCTTC. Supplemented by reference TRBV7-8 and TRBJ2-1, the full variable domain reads GAGVSQSPRYKVAKRGQDVALRCDPISGHVSLFWYQQALGQGPEFLTYFQNEAQLDKSGLPSDRFFAERPEGSVSTLKIQRTQQEDSAVYLCASSLALSYPFYNEQFFGPGTRLTVL.

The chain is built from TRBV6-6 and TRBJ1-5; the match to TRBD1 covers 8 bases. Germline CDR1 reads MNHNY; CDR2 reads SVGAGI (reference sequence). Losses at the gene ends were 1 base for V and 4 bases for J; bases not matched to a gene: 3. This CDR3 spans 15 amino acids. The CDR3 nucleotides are TGTGCCAGCAGTTACTATGGACAGGGAAATCAGCCCCAGCATTTT. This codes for CASSYYGQGNQPQHF.

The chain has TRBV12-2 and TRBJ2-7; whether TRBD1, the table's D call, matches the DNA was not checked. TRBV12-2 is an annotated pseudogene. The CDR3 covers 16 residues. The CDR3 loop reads CASRLGSRGHPYEQYF. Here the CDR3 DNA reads TGTGCAAGTCGCTTAGGGTCCAGGGGACACCCCTACGAGCAGTACTTC.

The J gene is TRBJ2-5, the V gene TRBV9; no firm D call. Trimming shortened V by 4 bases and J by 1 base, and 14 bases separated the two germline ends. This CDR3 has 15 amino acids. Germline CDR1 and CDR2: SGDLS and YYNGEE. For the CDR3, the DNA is TGTGCCAGCAGCCCCTATTCGGCGGTCCAAGAGACCCAGTACTTC. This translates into CASSPYSAVQETQYF.

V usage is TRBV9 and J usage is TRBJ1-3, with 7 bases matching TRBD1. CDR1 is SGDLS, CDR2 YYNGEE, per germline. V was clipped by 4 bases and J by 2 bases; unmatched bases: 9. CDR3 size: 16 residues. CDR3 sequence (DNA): TGTGCCAGCAGCCCACAGGGGAGCTTGACTGGAAACACCATATATTTT. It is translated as CASSPQGSLTGNTIYF.

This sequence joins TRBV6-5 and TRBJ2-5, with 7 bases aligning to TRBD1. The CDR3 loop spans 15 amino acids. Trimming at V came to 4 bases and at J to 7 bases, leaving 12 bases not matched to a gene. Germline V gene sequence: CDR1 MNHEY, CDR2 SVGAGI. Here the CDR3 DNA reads TGTGCCAGCAGTTCTATCACAGCGGCAGGGGGGACCCAGTACTTC. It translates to CASSSITAAGGTQYF.

CDR3 amino acids: CASSLLEDQPQHF. In nucleotides, the CDR3 is TGTGCCAGCAGCCTCCTTGAGGATCAGCCCCAGCATTTT. This chain uses TRBV11-2 with TRBJ1-5; no clear D gene. The germline gives CDR1 SGHAT, CDR2 FQNNGV. V was clipped by 5 bases and J by 5 bases, with 10 bases between them. The CDR3 contains 13 residues.